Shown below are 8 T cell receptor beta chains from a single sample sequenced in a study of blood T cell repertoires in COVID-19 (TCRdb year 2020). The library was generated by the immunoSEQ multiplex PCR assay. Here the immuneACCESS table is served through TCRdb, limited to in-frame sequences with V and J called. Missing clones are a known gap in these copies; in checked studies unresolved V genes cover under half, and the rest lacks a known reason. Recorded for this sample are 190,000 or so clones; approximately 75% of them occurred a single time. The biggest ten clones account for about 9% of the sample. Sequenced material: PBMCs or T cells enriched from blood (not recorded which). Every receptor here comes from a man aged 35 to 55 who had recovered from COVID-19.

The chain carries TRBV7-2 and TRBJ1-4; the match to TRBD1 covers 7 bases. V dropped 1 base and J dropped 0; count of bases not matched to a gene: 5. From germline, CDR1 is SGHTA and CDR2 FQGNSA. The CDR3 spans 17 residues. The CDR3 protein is CASSLGYRGATNEKLFF. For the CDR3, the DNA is TGTGCCAGCAGCTTAGGTTACAGGGGCGCAACTAATGAAAAACTGTTTTTT.

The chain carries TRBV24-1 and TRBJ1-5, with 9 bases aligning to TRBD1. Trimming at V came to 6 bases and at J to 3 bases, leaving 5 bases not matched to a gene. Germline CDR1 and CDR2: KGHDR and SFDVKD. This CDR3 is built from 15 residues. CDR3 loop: CATSRTGVDNQPQHF. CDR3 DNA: TGTGCCACCAGTAGGACAGGGGTCGACAATCAGCCCCAGCATTTT.

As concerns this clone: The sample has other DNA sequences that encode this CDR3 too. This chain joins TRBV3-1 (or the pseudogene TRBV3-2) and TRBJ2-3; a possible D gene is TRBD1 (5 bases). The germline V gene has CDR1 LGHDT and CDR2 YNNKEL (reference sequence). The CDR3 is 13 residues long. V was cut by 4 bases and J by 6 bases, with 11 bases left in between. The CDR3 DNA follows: TGTGCCAGCAGCCGACAGAGTACGGATACGCAGTATTTT. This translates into CASSRQSTDTQYF.

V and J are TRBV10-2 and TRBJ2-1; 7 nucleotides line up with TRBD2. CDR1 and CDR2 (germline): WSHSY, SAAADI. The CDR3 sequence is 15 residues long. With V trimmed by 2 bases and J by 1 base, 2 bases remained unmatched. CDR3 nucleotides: TGCGCCAGCAGTGAGCTCGGGGGGTCCTACAATGAGCAGTTCTTC. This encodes CASSELGGSYNEQFF.

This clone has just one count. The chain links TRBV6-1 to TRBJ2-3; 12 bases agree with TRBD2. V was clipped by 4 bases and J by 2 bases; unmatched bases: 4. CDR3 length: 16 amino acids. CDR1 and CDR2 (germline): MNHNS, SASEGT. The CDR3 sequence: CASSVTSGSFTDTQYF. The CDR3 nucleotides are TGTGCCAGCAGTGTGACTAGCGGGAGCTTCACAGATACGCAGTATTTT.

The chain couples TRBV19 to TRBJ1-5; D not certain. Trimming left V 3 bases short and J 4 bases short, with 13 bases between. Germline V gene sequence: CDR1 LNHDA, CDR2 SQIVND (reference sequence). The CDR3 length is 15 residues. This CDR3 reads CASSINFGENQPQHF. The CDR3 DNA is TGTGCCAGTAGTATTAATTTTGGGGAGAATCAGCCCCAGCATTTT.

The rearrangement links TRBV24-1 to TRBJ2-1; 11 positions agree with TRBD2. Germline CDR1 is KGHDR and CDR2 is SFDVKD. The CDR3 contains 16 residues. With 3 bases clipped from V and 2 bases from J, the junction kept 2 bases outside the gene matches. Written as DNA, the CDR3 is TGTGCCACCAGTGATCCGGGACTAGCGGCCTACAATGAGCAGTTCTTC. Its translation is CATSDPGLAAYNEQFF.

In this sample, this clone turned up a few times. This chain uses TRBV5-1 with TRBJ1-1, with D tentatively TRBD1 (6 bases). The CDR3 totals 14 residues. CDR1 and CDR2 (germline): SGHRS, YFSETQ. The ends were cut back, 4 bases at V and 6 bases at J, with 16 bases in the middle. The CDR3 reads CASSQGTGKAEAFF. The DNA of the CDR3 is TGCGCCAGCAGCCAGGGCACAGGGAAAGCTGAAGCTTTCTTT.